The clone carrying this TCR beta chain was detected only a few times. Its antigen is undetermined. The length of the CDR3 is 12 residues. The V and J ends lost 0 bases and 13 bases respectively, with 13 bases between them. Looked up from germline, CDR1 is SGHRS and CDR2 is YFSETQ. The data stem from a study of blood T cells in healthy people across ages. Study information: The capture of about one barcoded beta molecule per two T cells was achieved by template switching.

Together with a sample-barcoded 5' primer, a J-beta primer mix was included in a second PCR lasting about 6 to 12 cycles. TCRdb used MiXCR to reprocess the 5' RACE reads, holding one entry per CDR3 protein. This table holds 550,000 to 600,000 distinct CDR3 sequences, 27% found once. The study's findings and limits: Observed TCR beta diversity per million T cells went down as age went up. This fall followed a roughly linear course with age. A greater number of naive CD4+ cells and higher diversity distinguished long-lived donors from aged donors. Naive T cell percentage strongly correlated with TCR beta diversity.

The rearrangement links TRBV5-1 to TRBJ2-5; weak D call: TRBD2 (5 bases). The sequence came from a woman in her 70s in good health. What was sequenced was blood. The CDR3 is CASSLAMGERYF. The CDR3 DNA is TGCGCCAGCAGCTTGGCCATGGGAGAGAGGTACTTC.